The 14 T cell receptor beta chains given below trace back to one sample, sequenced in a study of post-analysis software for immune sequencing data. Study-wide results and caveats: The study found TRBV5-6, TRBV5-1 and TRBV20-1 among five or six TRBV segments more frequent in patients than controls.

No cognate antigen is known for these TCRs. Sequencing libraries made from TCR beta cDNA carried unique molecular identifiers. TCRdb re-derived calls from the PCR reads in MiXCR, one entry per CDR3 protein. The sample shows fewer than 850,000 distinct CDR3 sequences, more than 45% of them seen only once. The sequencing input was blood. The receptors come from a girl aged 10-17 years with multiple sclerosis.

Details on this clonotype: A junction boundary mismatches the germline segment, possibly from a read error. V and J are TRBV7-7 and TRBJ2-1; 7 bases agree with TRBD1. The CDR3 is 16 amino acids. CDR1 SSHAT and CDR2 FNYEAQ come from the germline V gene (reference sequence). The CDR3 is CASSARTGAAYNEQFF. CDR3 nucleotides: TGTGCTAGCAGCGCTAGAACAGGGGCTGCCTACAATGAGCAGTTCTTC.

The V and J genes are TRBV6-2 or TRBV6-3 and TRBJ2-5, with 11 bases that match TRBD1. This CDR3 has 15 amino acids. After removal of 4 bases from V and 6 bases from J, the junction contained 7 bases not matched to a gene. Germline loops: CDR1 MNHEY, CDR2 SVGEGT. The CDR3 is CASSSGGDRGKTQYF. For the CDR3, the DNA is TGTGCCAGCAGTTCCGGAGGGGACAGGGGGAAGACCCAGTACTTC.

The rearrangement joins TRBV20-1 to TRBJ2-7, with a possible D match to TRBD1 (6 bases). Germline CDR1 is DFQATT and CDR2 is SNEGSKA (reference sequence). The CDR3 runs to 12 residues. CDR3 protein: CNADTGTYEQYF. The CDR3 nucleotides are TGCAATGCGGATACAGGGACCTACGAGCAGTACTTC.

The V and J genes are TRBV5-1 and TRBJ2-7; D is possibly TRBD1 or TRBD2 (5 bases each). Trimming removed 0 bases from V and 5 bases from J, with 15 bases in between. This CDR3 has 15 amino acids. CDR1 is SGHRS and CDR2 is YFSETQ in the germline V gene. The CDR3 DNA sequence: TGCGCCAGCAGCTTGGGCGGACACGGGACGGACGAGCAGTACTTC. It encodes CASSLGGHGTDEQYF.

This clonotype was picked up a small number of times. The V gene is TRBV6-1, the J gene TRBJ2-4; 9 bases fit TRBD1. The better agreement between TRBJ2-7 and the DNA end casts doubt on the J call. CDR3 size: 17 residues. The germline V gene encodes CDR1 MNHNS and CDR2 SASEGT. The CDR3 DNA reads TGTGCCAGCAGTGAACCCATATACCGGGACAGGGTCGGCGAGCAGTACTTC. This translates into CASSEPIYRDRVGEQYF.

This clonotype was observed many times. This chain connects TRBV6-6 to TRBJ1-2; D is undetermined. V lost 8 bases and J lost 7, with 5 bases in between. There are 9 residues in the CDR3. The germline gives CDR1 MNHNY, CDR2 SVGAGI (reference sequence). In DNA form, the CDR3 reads TGTGCCAGCGCTCCTGGCTACACCTTC. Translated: CASAPGYTF.

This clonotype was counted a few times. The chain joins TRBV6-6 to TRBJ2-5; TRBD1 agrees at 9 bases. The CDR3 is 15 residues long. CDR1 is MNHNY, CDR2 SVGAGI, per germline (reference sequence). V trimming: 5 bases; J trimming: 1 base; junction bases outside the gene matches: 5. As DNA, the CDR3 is TGTGCCAGCAGTAACCGGGACAGGGCCCAAGAGACCCAGTACTTC. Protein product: CASSNRDRAQETQYF.

In DNA form, the CDR3 reads TGTGCCAGCAGTTTAAGGAGACGAGGGGAGACCCAGTACTTC. This sequence encodes CASSLRRRGETQYF. The V gene is TRBV27, the J gene TRBJ2-5; perhaps TRBD2 as D (5 bases). Germline CDR1 reads MNHEY; CDR2 reads SMNVEV (reference sequence). This CDR3 spans 14 amino acids. Trimming cost V 2 bases and J 5 bases, with 12 bases left between them.

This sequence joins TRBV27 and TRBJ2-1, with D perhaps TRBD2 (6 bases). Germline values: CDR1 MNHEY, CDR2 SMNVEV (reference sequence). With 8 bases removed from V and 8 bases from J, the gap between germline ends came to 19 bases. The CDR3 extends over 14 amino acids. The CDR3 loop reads CASGWGGGTHEQFF. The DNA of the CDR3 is TGTGCCAGCGGGTGGGGAGGCGGGACCCATGAGCAGTTCTTC.

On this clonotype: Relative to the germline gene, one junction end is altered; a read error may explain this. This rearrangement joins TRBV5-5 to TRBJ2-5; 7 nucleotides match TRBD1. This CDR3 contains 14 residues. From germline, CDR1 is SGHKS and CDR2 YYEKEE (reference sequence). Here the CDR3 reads CAGSLLDRDETQYF. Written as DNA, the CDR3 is TGTGCCGGCAGCTTGTTAGACAGGGACGAGACCCAGTACTTC.

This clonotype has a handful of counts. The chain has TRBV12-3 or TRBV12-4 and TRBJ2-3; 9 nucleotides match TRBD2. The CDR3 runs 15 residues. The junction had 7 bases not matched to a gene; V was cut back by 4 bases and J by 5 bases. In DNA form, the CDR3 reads TGTGCCAGCAGTTGGACTAGCGCTTCAGGAGATACGCAGTATTTT. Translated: CASSWTSASGDTQYF.

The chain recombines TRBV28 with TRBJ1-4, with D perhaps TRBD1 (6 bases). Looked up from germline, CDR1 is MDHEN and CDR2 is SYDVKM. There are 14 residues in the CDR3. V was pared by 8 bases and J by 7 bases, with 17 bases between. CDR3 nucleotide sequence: TGTGCCAGCCTACCCCAGGGGTTGAGTGAAAAACTGTTTTTT. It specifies CASLPQGLSEKLFF.

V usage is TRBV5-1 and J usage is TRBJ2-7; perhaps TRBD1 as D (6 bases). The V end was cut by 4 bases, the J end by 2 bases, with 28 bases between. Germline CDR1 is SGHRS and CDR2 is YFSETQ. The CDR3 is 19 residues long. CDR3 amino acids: CASSPHVGDTSRAAYEQYF. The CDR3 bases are TGCGCCAGCAGCCCCCACGTTGGGGACACCTCACGGGCTGCCTACGAGCAGTACTTC.

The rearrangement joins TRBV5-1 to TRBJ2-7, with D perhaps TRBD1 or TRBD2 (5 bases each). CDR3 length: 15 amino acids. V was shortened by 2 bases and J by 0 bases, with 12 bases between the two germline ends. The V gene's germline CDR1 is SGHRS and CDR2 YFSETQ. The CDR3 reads CASSLRGQNSYEQYF. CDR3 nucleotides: TGCGCCAGCAGCTTACGGGGCCAGAACTCCTACGAGCAGTACTTC.